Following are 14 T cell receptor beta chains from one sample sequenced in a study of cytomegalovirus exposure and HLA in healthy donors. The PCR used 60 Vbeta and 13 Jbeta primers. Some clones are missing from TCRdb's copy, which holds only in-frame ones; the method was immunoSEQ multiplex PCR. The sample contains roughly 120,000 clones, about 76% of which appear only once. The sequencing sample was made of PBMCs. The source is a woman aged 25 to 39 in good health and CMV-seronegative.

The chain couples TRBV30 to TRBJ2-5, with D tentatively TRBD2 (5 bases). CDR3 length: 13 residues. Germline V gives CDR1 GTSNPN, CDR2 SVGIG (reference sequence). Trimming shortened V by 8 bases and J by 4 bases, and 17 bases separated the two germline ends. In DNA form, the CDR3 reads TGTGCCCAAGGGAGAAACCGGGGAGAGACCCAGTACTTC. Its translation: CAQGRNRGETQYF.

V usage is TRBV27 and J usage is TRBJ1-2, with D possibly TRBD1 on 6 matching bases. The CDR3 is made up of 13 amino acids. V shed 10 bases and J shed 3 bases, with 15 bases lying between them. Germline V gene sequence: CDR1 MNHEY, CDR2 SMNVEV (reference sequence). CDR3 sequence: CATRRDNDYGYTF. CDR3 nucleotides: TGTGCCACCCGCCGGGACAACGACTATGGCTACACCTTC.

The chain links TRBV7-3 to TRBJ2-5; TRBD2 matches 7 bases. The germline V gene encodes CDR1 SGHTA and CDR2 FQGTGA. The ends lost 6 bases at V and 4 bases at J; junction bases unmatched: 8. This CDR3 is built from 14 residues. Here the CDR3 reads CASSSSSGAETQYF. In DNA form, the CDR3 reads TGTGCCAGCAGTTCGAGCAGCGGGGCAGAGACCCAGTACTTC.

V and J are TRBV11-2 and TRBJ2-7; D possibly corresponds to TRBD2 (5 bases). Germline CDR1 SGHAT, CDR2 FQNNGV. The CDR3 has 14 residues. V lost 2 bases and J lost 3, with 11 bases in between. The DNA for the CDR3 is TGTGCCAGCAGCTTAAGCGGATCAAACTACGAGCAGTACTTC. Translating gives CASSLSGSNYEQYF.

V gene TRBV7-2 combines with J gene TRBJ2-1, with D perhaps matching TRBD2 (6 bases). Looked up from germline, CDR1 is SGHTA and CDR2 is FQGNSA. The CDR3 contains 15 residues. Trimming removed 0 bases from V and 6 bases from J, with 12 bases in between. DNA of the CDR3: TGTGCCAGCAGCTTAGCGCCGGGAGTGGCCAATGAGCAGTTCTTC. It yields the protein CASSLAPGVANEQFF.

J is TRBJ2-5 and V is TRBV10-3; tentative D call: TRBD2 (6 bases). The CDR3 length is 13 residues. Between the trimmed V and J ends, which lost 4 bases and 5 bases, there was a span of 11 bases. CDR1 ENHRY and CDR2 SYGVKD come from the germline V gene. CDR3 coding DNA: TGTGCCATCAGTGCAGGCGGGAAGGAGACCCAGTACTTC. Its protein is CAISAGGKETQYF.

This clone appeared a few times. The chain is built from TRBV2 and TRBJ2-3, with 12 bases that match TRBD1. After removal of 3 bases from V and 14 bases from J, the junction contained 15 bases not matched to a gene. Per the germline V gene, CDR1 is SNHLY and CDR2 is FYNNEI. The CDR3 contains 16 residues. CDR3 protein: CASSDDLGTGGSQWYF. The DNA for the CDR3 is TGTGCCAGCAGTGATGATTTAGGGACAGGGGGCTCTCAGTGGTATTTT.

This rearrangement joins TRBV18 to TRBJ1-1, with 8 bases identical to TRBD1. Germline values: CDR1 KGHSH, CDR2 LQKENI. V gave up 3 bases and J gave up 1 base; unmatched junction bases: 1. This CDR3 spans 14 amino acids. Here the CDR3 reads CASSPGTGNTEAFF. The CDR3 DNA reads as TGTGCCAGCTCACCCGGGACAGGGAACACTGAAGCTTTCTTT.

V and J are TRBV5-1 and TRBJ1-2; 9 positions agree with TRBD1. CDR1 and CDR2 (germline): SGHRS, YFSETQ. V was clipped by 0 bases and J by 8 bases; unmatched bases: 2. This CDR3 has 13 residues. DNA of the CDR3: TGCGCCAGCAGCTTGGGGGACAGGGAGGGCTACACCTTC. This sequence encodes CASSLGDREGYTF.

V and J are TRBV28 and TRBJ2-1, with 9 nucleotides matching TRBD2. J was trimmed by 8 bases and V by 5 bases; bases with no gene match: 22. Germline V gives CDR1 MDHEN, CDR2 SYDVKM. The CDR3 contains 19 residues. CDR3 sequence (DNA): TGTGCCAGCAGTGCCACCGGCAGGGCGAGACGCGGGAGGGCCTATGAGCAGTTCTTC. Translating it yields CASSATGRARRGRAYEQFF. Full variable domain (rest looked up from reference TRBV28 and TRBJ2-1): DVKVTQSSRYLVKRTGEKVFLECVQDMDHENMFWYRQDPGLGLRLIYFSYDVKMKEKGDIPEGYSVSREKKERFSLILESASTNQTSMYLCASSATGRARRGRAYEQFFGPGTRLTVL.

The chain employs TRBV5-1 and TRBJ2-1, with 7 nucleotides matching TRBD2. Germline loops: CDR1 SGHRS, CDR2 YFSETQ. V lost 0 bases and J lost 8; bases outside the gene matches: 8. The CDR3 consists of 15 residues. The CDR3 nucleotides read TGCGCCAGCAGCTTGGTTGCGGGAGTAGGTTATGAGCAGTTCTTC. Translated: CASSLVAGVGYEQFF.

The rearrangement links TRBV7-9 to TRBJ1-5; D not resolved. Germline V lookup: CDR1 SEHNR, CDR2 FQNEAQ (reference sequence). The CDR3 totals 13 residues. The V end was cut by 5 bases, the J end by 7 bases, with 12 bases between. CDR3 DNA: TGTGCCAGCAGCGCGGAGGCGGGCCAGCCCCAGCATTTT. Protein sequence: CASSAEAGQPQHF.

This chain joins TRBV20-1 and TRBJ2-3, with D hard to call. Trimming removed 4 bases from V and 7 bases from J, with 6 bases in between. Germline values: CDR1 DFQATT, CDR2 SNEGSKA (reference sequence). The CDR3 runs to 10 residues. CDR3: CSAISNTQYF. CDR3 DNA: TGCAGTGCTATTAGCAATACGCAGTATTTT.

In DNA form, the CDR3 reads TGTGCCTGGGAGACTGGGGCCAACGTCCTGACTTTC. It translates to CAWETGANVLTF. The chain employs TRBV30 and TRBJ2-6; D is uncertain. Germline V lookup: CDR1 GTSNPN, CDR2 SVGIG (reference sequence). V was clipped by 5 bases and J by 2 bases, with 4 bases between them. This CDR3 has 12 amino acids.